This T cell receptor (beta chain) was documented in a study of beta chain features in type 1 diabetes. Notes on the study in general: Using cDNA template may skew counts toward highly expressing activated cells.

About this clone itself: The antigen is unknown.

The authors reverse transcribed all of the isolated RNA, so sequencing captured expressed TCRB transcripts. Only in-frame clones appear in the TCRdb table, and some are missing; sequencing was by immunoSEQ multiplex PCR. Of roughly 140,000 clones in the sample, less than 9% are singletons; the top ten hold approximately 1.4%. In germline, CDR1 is SEHNR, CDR2 FQNEAQ (reference sequence). This CDR3 has 13 amino acids. Trimming removed 1 base at V and 5 bases at J, with 9 bases between. Every single donor gave one heparinised blood draw, and these averaged around 0.12 L. A CD45RO/CCR7/CD25/CD127/CD95/CD27 panel sorted naive, central memory, regulatory and stem cell-like memory CD4+ cells.

The chain uses TRBV7-9 and TRBJ2-7; maybe TRBD2 (6 bases). This TCR was sampled from a young woman in good health. Sequenced: central memory CD4+ T cells from blood. CDR3 DNA: TGTGCCAGCAGCTTAGGGCTAGCGAACGAGCAGTACTTC. The encoded protein is CASSLGLANEQYF. Variable domain in full (rest from reference TRBV7-9 and TRBJ2-7): DTGVSQNPRHKITKRGQNVTFRCDPISEHNRLYWYRQTLGQGPEFLTYFQNEAQLEKSRLLSDRFSAERPKGSFSTLEIQRTEQGDSAMYLCASSLGLANEQYFGPGTRLTVT.